This T cell receptor (beta chain) was sequenced for a study of neoadjuvant anti-PD-1 for oral cavity cancer. Study-level information: Patients mostly received three to four biweekly nivolumab doses at 3 mg/kg before surgery. Non-progressing patients received a fourth nivolumab dose near day 43, then surgery on days 50-56.

This sample's time point: after neoadjuvant nivolumab, at surgical resection. Blood cells were analyzed directly, without culture or expansion. Clones were read by immunoSEQ multiplex PCR, and TCRdb kept only the in-frame ones, dropping some. The table lists 13,000 to 15,000 clones, approximately 77% of them singletons. CDR3 length: 14 amino acids. Looked up from germline, CDR1 is MNHEY and CDR2 is SMNVEV (reference sequence). V gave up 4 bases and J gave up 5 bases, with 13 bases separating them. The sequence derives from a person aged 35-79 years with oral cavity squamous cell carcinoma. The starting material was PBMCs, obtained after nivolumab (anti-PD-1) treatment. V gene TRBV27 combines with J gene TRBJ2-3; D possibly corresponds to TRBD2 (5 bases). The CDR3 DNA reads as TGTGCCAGCAGTTCCCGGTCCGCGGGAGATACGCAGTATTTT. This sequence encodes CASSSRSAGDTQYF.